What follows are 4 T cell receptor beta chains derived from one specimen sequenced in a study of prognosis after radiotherapy for stage I lung cancer. Template was genomic DNA; TCR beta CDR3 amplified in two multiplex PCR rounds. With primers specific to each TRBV and TRBJ gene, the first-round PCR was performed. TCRdb reprocessed the multiplex PCR reads via MiXCR and lists one record per CDR3 protein. The sample shows approximately 14,000 distinct CDR3 sequences, approximately 46% of them seen only once. Sequencing used PBMCs, obtained before or after stereotactic body radiation therapy (not recorded which). These receptors were taken from a donor aged 50 or older with non-small cell lung cancer.

This clonotype was counted at least ten times. This chain links TRBV5-1 with TRBJ1-5; D is perhaps TRBD1 (6 bases). The V end was cut by 4 bases, the J end by 0 bases, with 14 bases between. This CDR3 is 16 amino acids long. Germline V gives CDR1 SGHRS, CDR2 YFSETQ. The CDR3 DNA follows: TGCGCCAGCAGCCTTGGGGGCAGCTATAGCAATCAGCCCCAGCATTTT. This translates into CASSLGGSYSNQPQHF.

The chain uses TRBV20-1 and TRBJ2-3; D gene ambiguous. This CDR3 contains 12 residues. Deletions cut 7 bases from V and 5 bases from J, with 13 bases between. CDR1 is DFQATT, CDR2 SNEGSKA, per germline (reference sequence). The CDR3 DNA is TGCAGTGTAAGGACGGTCAAAGATACGCAGTATTTT. Its translation: CSVRTVKDTQYF.

This clonotype was seen at least ten times. The chain links TRBV11-2 to TRBJ2-5; 7 bases are shared with TRBD1. The junction had 9 bases not matched to a gene; V was cut back by 4 bases and J by 4 bases. From germline, CDR1 is SGHAT and CDR2 FQNNGV. The CDR3 length is 15 residues. The CDR3 spells CASSSRSQGTETQYF. The CDR3 bases are TGTGCCAGCAGCTCAAGGTCACAGGGGACAGAGACCCAGTACTTC.

This clonotype came up many times. The chain links TRBV6-2 or TRBV6-3 to TRBJ2-3; weak D call: TRBD1 (5 bases). This CDR3 comprises 15 residues. Per germline, CDR1 MNHEY and CDR2 SVGEGT. The V and J ends lost 0 bases and 4 bases respectively, with 11 bases between them. DNA of the CDR3: TGTGCCAGCAGTTACTCGTTTAGCAGGGCAGATACGCAGTATTTT. Residues: CASSYSFSRADTQYF.